These T cell receptor beta chains were read from a single sample in a study of graft-versus-host responses after intestinal transplantation. The table came from immunoSEQ multiplex PCR; TCRdb's copy has only in-frame clones and leaves some out. The table includes about 46,000 clones, 85% to 95% detected once. This sample comprised PBMCs, obtained 750 to 850 days after a first intestinal transplant, on the day of a second. These receptors were obtained from a human patient who received an intestinal transplant, so some T cells may come from the graft donor. The CDR3 runs from the conserved cysteine through the conserved F or W. A D gene is named only where the DNA matches it firmly. Size tells how often a clone was seen (once, few, many) or the class of an expanded clone, and some rows leave it out.

V: TRBV28; J: TRBJ2-7; D: TRBD2; size: -; CDR3: CASSLAREGRRYEQYF; DNA: TGTGCCAGCAGTTTAGCGCGGGAGGGCCGCAGGTACGAGCAGTACTTC
V: TRBV5-1; J: TRBJ2-2; D: TRBD2; size: -; CDR3: CASSFGSGSVSTGELFF; DNA: TGCGCCAGCAGCTTCGGTAGCGGGAGTGTCTCCACCGGGGAGCTGTTTTTT
V: TRBV18; J: TRBJ1-2; D: -; size: -; CDR3: CASSRPLRAAANYGYTF; DNA: TGTGCCAGCTCTCGGCCCCTTCGGGCAGCAGCTAACTATGGCTACACCTTC
V: TRBV4-2; J: TRBJ2-1; D: TRBD2; size: -; CDR3: CASSQDVLAGGNEQFF; DNA: TGTGCCAGCAGCCAAGATGTGCTAGCGGGAGGGAATGAGCAGTTCTTC
V: TRBV15; J: TRBJ1-4; D: -; size: -; CDR3: CATQNDREASGKLFF; DNA: TGTGCCACCCAAAACGACCGAGAGGCCTCGGGAAAACTGTTTTTT
V: TRBV18; J: TRBJ2-2; D: TRBD1; size: -; CDR3: CASSPGTANTGELFF; DNA: TGTGCCAGCTCACCCGGGACAGCTAACACCGGGGAGCTGTTTTTT
V: TRBV6-5; J: TRBJ1-1; D: TRBD1; size: -; CDR3: CASSRQGVNTEAFF; DNA: TGTGCCAGCAGTAGACAGGGGGTGAACACTGAAGCTTTCTTT
V: TRBV2; J: TRBJ1-4; D: -; size: few; CDR3: CASRTRQAHNEKLFF; DNA: TGTGCCAGCAGAACCAGACAGGCCCATAATGAAAAACTGTTTTTT
V: TRBV29-1; J: TRBJ2-1; D: TRBD2; size: -; CDR3: CSVTSSGRFTYNEQFF; DNA: TGCAGCGTGACCTCTAGCGGGAGGTTTACCTACAATGAGCAGTTCTTC
V: TRBV5-1; J: TRBJ2-5; D: -; size: -; CDR3: CASSLRAGQETQYF; DNA: TGCGCCAGCAGCTTGCGGGCAGGGCAAGAGACCCAGTACTTC
V: TRBV11-3; J: TRBJ1-1; D: TRBD1; size: once; CDR3: CASSLGGQGNAEAFF; DNA: TGTGCCAGCAGCTTAGGGGGACAGGGGAACGCTGAAGCTTTCTTT